This note documents a single TCR beta chain sequence. Its antigen remains unknown. The sample originates from a study of T cells after yellow fever vaccination. Points from the study as a whole: The booster response re-showed most primary clones: approximately 95% CD4, more than 80% CD8. One caveat is that FACS-sorted repertoires could contain abundant clonotypes contaminating from the bulk population. When the response was secondary, it was weaker but reached its peak faster, day 5 versus 15.

CDR3 size: 14 residues. Germline CDR1 SNHLY, CDR2 FYNNEI. V dropped 10 bases and J dropped 0; count of bases not matched to a gene: 4. MiXCR, applied by TCRdb to the 5' RACE reads, yields one record per CDR3 protein. Here the sample spans around 350,000 distinct CDR3 sequences, 9.5% to 13% being singletons. The rearrangement links TRBV2 to TRBJ2-3; 10 bases are shared with TRBD2. The sequence was collected from a man aged 18-30 years who received the YFV17D yellow fever vaccine. The sample in question was PBMCs, obtained on the day of the first yellow fever vaccination. CDR3 loop: CATSGGLSTDTQYF. In DNA form, the CDR3 reads TGTGCCACTAGCGGGGGCCTTAGCACAGATACGCAGTATTTT.